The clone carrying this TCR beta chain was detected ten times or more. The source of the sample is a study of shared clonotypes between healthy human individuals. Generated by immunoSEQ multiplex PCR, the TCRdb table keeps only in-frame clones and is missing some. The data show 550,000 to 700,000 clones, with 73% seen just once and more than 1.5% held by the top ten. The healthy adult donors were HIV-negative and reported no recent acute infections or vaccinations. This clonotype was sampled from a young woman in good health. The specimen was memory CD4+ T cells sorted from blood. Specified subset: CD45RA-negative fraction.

CDR3 residues: CASGHAANTEAFF. In DNA, the CDR3 is TGTGCCAGCGGCCACGCCGCGAACACTGAAGCTTTCTTT. The J gene is TRBJ1-1, the V gene TRBV2; D gene unclear. Looked up from germline, CDR1 is SNHLY and CDR2 is FYNNEI. The CDR3 consists of 13 residues. Between the trimmed V and J ends, which lost 8 bases and 1 base, there was a span of 11 bases.